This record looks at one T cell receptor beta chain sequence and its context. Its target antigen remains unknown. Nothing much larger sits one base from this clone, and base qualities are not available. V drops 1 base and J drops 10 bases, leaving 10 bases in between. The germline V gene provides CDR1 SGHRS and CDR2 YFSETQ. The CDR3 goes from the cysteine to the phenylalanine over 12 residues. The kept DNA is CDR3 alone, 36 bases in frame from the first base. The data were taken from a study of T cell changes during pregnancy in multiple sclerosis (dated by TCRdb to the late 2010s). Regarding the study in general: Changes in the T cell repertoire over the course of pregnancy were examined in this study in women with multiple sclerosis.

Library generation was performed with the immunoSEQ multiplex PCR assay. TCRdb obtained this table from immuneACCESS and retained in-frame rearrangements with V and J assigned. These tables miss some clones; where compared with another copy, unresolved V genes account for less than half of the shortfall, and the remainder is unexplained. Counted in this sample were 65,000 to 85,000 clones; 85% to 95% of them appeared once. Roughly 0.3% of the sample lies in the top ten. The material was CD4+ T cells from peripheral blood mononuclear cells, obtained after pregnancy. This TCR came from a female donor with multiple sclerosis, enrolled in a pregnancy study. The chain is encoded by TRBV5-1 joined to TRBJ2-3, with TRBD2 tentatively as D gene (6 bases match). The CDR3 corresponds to CASSLRERPQYF. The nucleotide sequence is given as TGCGCCAGCAGCTTGCGGGAGAGACCGCAGTATTTT. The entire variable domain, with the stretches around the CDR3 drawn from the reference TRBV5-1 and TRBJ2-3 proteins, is KAGVTQTPRYLIKTRGQQVTLSCSPISGHRSVSWYQQTPGQGLQFLFEYFSETQRNKGNFPGRFSGRQFSNSRSEMNVSTLELGDSALYLCASSLRERPQYFGPGTRLTVL.